One sample yielded the 11 T cell receptor beta chains listed below, sequenced in a study of CD8+ T cells in alopecia areata. RNA, once extracted, was reverse transcribed into cDNA for use as the sequencing template. TCRdb's table, derived via immunoSEQ multiplex PCR, lists solely in-frame clones and lacks some. The sample shows more than 140,000 clones, about 88% of them seen only once. As for treatment: oral pan-JAK inhibitor, 5-10 mg twice daily. Source: CD8+ T cells sorted from blood, taken at week 4, from a patient treated with tofacitinib. The origin of the receptors is a human donor with alopecia areata.

The chain has TRBV15 and TRBJ1-3, with D unclear. V was shortened by 1 base and J by 0 bases, with 7 bases between the two germline ends. The CDR3 totals 15 residues. From germline, CDR1 is LNHNV and CDR2 YYDKDF (reference sequence). For the CDR3, the DNA is TGTGCCACCAGCAGAGGTACCAGCTCTGGAAACACCATATATTTT. Amino acid sequence: CATSRGTSSGNTIYF.

The chain combines TRBV4-1 with TRBJ2-5; 10 nucleotides align to TRBD2. Germline V gene data show CDR1 as MGHRA and CDR2 as YSYEKL. The J segment lost 2 bases and the V segment lost 5 bases, leaving 14 bases of the junction unmatched. The CDR3 is made up of 18 amino acids. This CDR3 is CASSVRETGTSEQETQYF. CDR3 nucleotide sequence: TGCGCCAGCAGCGTGAGAGAGACCGGGACTAGCGAGCAAGAGACCCAGTACTTC.

The rearrangement links TRBV6-5 to TRBJ2-5, with 8 bases identical to TRBD1. Germline V gene sequence: CDR1 MNHEY, CDR2 SVGAGI. CDR3 length: 13 residues. The J segment lost 4 bases and the V segment lost 4 bases, leaving 2 bases of the junction unmatched. CDR3 nucleotide sequence: TGTGCCAGCAGTTTCGGACAGGGAGAGACCCAGTACTTC. Translated: CASSFGQGETQYF.

As to this clone: The conserved phenylalanine or tryptophan is not found at the CDR3 terminus, so this likely reflects a read error. V gene TRBV5-1 combines with J gene TRBJ1-2, with a possible D match to TRBD1 (6 bases). Trimming cost V 4 bases and J 6 bases, with 13 bases left between them. CDR1 SGHRS and CDR2 YFSETQ come from the germline V gene. The CDR3 length is 13 residues. As DNA, the CDR3 is TGCGCCAGCAGCAAAAGGGACATCAATGGCTACACCCTC. Its protein is CASSKRDINGYTL.

The chain links TRBV18 to TRBJ2-7, with unresolved D. Trimming removed 3 bases from V and 4 bases from J, with 10 bases in between. The CDR3 has 13 amino acids. Germline V gene data show CDR1 as KGHSH and CDR2 as LQKENI. This chain's CDR3 is CASSPGRPYEQYF. DNA of the CDR3: TGTGCCAGCTCACCCGGACGCCCATACGAGCAGTACTTC.

This clone has just a few counts. V and J are TRBV7-9 and TRBJ2-1; 11 nucleotides line up with TRBD2. Per germline, CDR1 SEHNR and CDR2 FQNEAQ (reference sequence). This CDR3 has 19 amino acids. With 4 bases clipped from V and 3 bases from J, the junction kept 14 bases outside the gene matches. CDR3 coding DNA: TGTGCCAGCAGCTCGAACCCCCTAGCGGGAGGACCACTCTACAATGAGCAGTTCTTC. It encodes CASSSNPLAGGPLYNEQFF.

The chain has TRBV29-1 and TRBJ1-2; no clear D gene. CDR1 and CDR2 (germline): SQVTM, ANQGSEA. Trimming took off 4 bases at V and 0 bases at J, with 12 bases between the two ends. The CDR3 covers 14 residues. CDR3 amino acids: CSVVGQQSNYGYTF. The CDR3 DNA reads TGCAGCGTTGTGGGCCAGCAGTCTAACTATGGCTACACCTTC.

The gene calls are TRBV5-6 and TRBJ2-7; D remains ambiguous. Germline CDR1 reads SGHDT; CDR2 reads YYEEEE. The CDR3 has 14 amino acids. Trimming took 5 bases from V and 0 from J, leaving 12 bases between them. CDR3 DNA sequence: TGTGCCAGCAGGGGCGGTGGAGTCTCCTACGAGCAGTACTTC. It specifies CASRGGGVSYEQYF.

The chain couples TRBV7-6 to TRBJ2-1; possible D gene TRBD2, 7 bases. This CDR3 comprises 20 residues. V was trimmed by 2 bases and J by 0 bases, leaving 23 bases between them. Germline-derived CDR1 and CDR2 are SGHVS and FNYEAQ. CDR3 region: CASSLKGGFGVYSSYNEQFF. In DNA form, the CDR3 reads TGTGCCAGCAGCTTAAAGGGGGGGTTCGGCGTCTATAGCTCCTACAATGAGCAGTTCTTC.

CDR3 loop: CASGNSGGYNEQFF. CDR3 sequence (DNA): TGTGCCAGCGGCAATAGCGGGGGGTACAATGAGCAGTTCTTC. This chain uses TRBV7-8 with TRBJ2-1, with TRBD2 matching 10 bases. CDR3 length equals 14 residues. J lost 4 bases, V lost 8 bases, and 5 bases had no gene match. From germline, CDR1 is SGHVS and CDR2 FQNEAQ. Full variable domain (outside the CDR3, taken from reference TRBV7-8 and TRBJ2-1): GAGVSQSPRYKVAKRGQDVALRCDPISGHVSLFWYQQALGQGPEFLTYFQNEAQLDKSGLPSDRFFAERPEGSVSTLKIQRTQQEDSAVYLCASGNSGGYNEQFFGPGTRLTVL.

This chain uses TRBV4-1 with TRBJ2-2; D is unclear. The CDR3 has 16 amino acids. Trimming took 0 bases from V and 6 from J, leaving 14 bases between them. CDR1 and CDR2 from the germline V gene are MGHRA and YSYEKL. DNA for the CDR3: TGCGCCAGCAGCCAAGAAGGCCCCCGAGTCGCCGGGGAGCTGTTTTTT. It is translated as CASSQEGPRVAGELFF.